What follows are 14 T cell receptor beta chains derived from one specimen sequenced in a study of patients and donors after allogeneic stem cell transplantation (dated by TCRdb to about 2020). Library preparation employed RT-PCR. The instrument was a NextSeq 550. TCRdb ran its own pipeline on the public reads, namely fastp trimming at Q25 and MiXCR clone calling, and kept in-frame beta chains. One record per CDR3 amino acid sequence lists the most common genes and DNA. This sample has a few hundred thousand distinct CDR3 sequences in its table, and about 37% of those were observed once. The ten largest clones capture 11% of the sample. The sequenced material came from blood, either unsorted or a sorted T cell fraction (not recorded which). The source is a human donor who was either an allogeneic HSCT recipient or a stem cell or donor lymphocyte infusion donor (not recorded which). It is not recorded whose cells these are; they may come from a transplant donor.

This chain connects TRBV15 to TRBJ1-4; D is unclear. V was cut by 0 bases and J by 7 bases, with 18 bases left in between. The CDR3 has 17 residues. CDR1 and CDR2 from the germline V gene are LNHNV and YYDKDF (reference sequence). The CDR3 sequence: CATSRESVGRGREKLFF. CDR3 coding DNA: TGTGCCACCAGCAGAGAGTCGGTTGGGCGAGGACGTGAAAAACTGTTTTTT.

The V call is TRBV29-1, the J call TRBJ1-1, with D perhaps matching TRBD1 (5 bases). The ends were cut back, 5 bases at V and 1 base at J, with 17 bases in the middle. The CDR3 has 15 residues. The germline gives CDR1 SQVTM, CDR2 ANQGSEA. CDR3 amino acids: CSVPRQYLGNTEAFF. The CDR3 coding sequence is TGCAGCGTTCCTCGACAGTACCTAGGGAACACTGAAGCTTTCTTT.

A few counts support this clonotype. The chain uses TRBV20-1 and TRBJ1-2, with 10 nucleotides matching TRBD1. Germline V gives CDR1 DFQATT, CDR2 SNEGSKA (reference sequence). The V and J ends lost 7 bases and 8 bases, in that order; junction bases with no gene match: 7. The CDR3 has 12 residues. The CDR3 protein is CSVVDRGLGYTF. CDR3 nucleotides: TGCAGTGTCGTCGACAGGGGGCTCGGCTACACCTTC.

This clonotype was counted a few times. V is TRBV5-5 and J is TRBJ1-5; TRBD1 might be the D (5 bases). Germline loops: CDR1 SGHKS, CDR2 YYEKEE (reference sequence). Trimming took 5 bases from V and 6 from J, leaving 18 bases between them. CDR3 length: 15 residues. The CDR3 spells CASRAGPTSVQPQHF. For the CDR3, the DNA is TGTGCCAGCAGGGCGGGACCTACCTCGGTTCAGCCCCAGCATTTT.

The chain recombines TRBV5-1 with TRBJ2-1; TRBD2 matches at 9 bases. The CDR3 length is 13 residues. Germline values: CDR1 SGHRS, CDR2 YFSETQ. The ends lost 7 bases at V and 7 bases at J; junction bases unmatched: 6. CDR3 loop: CASVGLAGNEQFF. For the CDR3, the DNA is TGCGCCAGCGTGGGACTAGCCGGGAATGAGCAGTTCTTC.

This clonotype was observed a handful of times. This chain joins TRBV7-2 and TRBJ1-2, with D maybe TRBD1 (5 bases). This CDR3 has 14 residues. The germline CDR1 and CDR2 sequences are SGHTA and FQGNSA. V shed 8 bases and J shed 3 bases, with 16 bases lying between them. The DNA of the CDR3 is TGTGCCAGCCGGCTCGGACCCAGGGACTATGGCTACACCTTC. Translation gives CASRLGPRDYGYTF.

This clonotype was observed a few times. The chain has TRBV6-5 and TRBJ1-2; D remains unclear. Trimming took 0 bases from V and 7 from J, leaving 12 bases between them. The germline V gene has CDR1 MNHEY and CDR2 SVGAGI. The CDR3 extends over 14 amino acids. Here the CDR3 reads CASSYSTKAGGYTF. The CDR3 DNA follows: TGTGCCAGCAGTTACTCGACGAAGGCAGGTGGCTACACCTTC.

In this sample, this clonotype turned up a few times. J is TRBJ2-7 and V is TRBV2; 10 positions match TRBD1. The ends lost 6 bases at V and 6 bases at J; junction bases unmatched: 14. There are 16 residues in the CDR3. The germline V gene has CDR1 SNHLY and CDR2 FYNNEI. CDR3 in amino acids: CASRGQGSTRASEQYF. As DNA, the CDR3 is TGTGCCAGCAGGGGACAGGGGTCGACAAGAGCCTCCGAGCAGTACTTC.

J is TRBJ1-2 and V is TRBV10-3; unclear D gene. Trimming left V 5 bases short and J 7 bases short, with 17 bases between. The CDR3 is made up of 14 amino acids. CDR1 is ENHRY and CDR2 is SYGVKD in the germline V gene. CDR3 region: CAISRPPPDRGYTF. In DNA, the CDR3 is TGTGCCATCAGTCGACCTCCACCAGATCGTGGCTACACCTTC.

The chain links TRBV6-6 to TRBJ1-6; possible D gene TRBD1, 5 bases. Germline V gene data show CDR1 as MNHNY and CDR2 as SVGAGI (reference sequence). The CDR3 totals 15 residues. The V gene lost 6 bases and the J gene lost 7 bases, with 16 bases spanning the gap. CDR3: CASSPLGVPNSPLHF. CDR3 DNA: TGTGCCAGCAGCCCCTTGGGGGTCCCAAATTCACCCCTCCACTTT.

The rearrangement uses TRBV24-1 and TRBJ2-7; D remains ambiguous. This CDR3 has 14 residues. Germline values: CDR1 KGHDR, CDR2 SFDVKD. The V end was cut by 1 base, the J end by 4 bases, with 10 bases between. The DNA of the CDR3 is TGTGCCACCAGTGATTTAAGTTCCGGGTACGAGCAGTACTTC. Translating it yields CATSDLSSGYEQYF.

The rearrangement links TRBV28 to TRBJ2-7, with D hard to call. V lost 3 bases to trimming and J lost 0 bases, with 12 bases between them. This CDR3 contains 15 residues. Germline CDR1 reads MDHEN; CDR2 reads SYDVKM. The CDR3: CASSFLGQVSYEQYF. The CDR3 DNA is TGTGCCAGCAGTTTTCTGGGTCAGGTCTCCTACGAGCAGTACTTC.

The chain uses TRBV5-1 and TRBJ2-5, with 10 nucleotides matching TRBD2. The junction had 8 bases not matched to a gene; V was cut back by 9 bases and J by 0 bases. Per the germline V gene, CDR1 is SGHRS and CDR2 is YFSETQ. This CDR3 region has 15 residues. In DNA form, the CDR3 reads TGCGCCACCCATTTAGGACTAGCGGACCAAGAGACCCAGTACTTC. This codes for CATHLGLADQETQYF.

This clonotype turned up a few times. The rearrangement uses TRBV15 and TRBJ1-1; D gene uncertain. This CDR3 has 13 residues. Looked up from germline, CDR1 is LNHNV and CDR2 is YYDKDF (reference sequence). The V end lost 0 bases, the J end lost 7 bases, and 9 bases lay between the germline ends. DNA of the CDR3: TGTGCCACCAGCAGAGATCTCTCGGATGAAGCTTTCTTT. Translating it yields CATSRDLSDEAFF.